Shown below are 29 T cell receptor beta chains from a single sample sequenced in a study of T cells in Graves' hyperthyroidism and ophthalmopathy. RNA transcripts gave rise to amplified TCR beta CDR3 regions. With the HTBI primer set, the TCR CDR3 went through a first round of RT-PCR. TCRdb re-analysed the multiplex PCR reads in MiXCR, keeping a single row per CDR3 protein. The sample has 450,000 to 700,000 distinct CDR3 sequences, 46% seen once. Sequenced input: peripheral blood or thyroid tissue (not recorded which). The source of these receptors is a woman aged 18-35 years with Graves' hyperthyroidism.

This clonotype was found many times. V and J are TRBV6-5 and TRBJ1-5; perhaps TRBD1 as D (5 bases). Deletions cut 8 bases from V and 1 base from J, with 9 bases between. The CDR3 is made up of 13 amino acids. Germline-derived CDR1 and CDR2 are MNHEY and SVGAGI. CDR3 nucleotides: TGTGCCAGCTCCTCAGGGAGCAATCAGCCCCAGCATTTT. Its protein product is CASSSGSNQPQHF.

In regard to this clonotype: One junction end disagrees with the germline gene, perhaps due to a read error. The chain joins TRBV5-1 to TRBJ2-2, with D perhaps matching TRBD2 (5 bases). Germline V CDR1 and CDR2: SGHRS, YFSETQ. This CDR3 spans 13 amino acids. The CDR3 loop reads CASRDENTGELSW. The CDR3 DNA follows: TGCGCCAGCAGGGACGAGAACACCGGGGAGCTGTCTTGG.

Here the CDR3 reads CSASVGGSVEVQYF. The CDR3 DNA is TGCAGTGCTAGTGTCGGCGGGAGTGTCGAGGTGCAGTACTTC. The rearrangement links TRBV20-1 to TRBJ2-7, with 7 bases lining up with TRBD2. J was trimmed by 9 bases and V by 3 bases; bases with no gene match: 14. The CDR3 has 14 amino acids. CDR1 and CDR2 (germline): DFQATT, SNEGSKA (reference sequence).

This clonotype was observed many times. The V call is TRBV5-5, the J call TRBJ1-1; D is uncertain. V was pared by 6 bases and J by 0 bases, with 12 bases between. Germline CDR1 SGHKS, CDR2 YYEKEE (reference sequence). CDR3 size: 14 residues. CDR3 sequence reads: CASNLGPMNTEAFF. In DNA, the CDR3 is TGTGCCAGCAACCTAGGACCCATGAACACTGAAGCTTTCTTT.

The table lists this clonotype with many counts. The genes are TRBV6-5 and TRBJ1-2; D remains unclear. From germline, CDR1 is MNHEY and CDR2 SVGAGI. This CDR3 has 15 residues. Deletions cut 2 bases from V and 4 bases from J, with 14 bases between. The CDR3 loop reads CASSYTQYNFYGYTF. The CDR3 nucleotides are TGTGCCAGCAGTTACACCCAATATAATTTCTATGGCTACACCTTC.

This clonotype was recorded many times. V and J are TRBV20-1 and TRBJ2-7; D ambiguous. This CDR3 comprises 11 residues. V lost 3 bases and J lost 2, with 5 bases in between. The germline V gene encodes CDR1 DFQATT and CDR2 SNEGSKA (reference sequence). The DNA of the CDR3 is TGCAGTGCTAGTAACACCTACGAGCAGTACTTC. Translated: CSASNTYEQYF.

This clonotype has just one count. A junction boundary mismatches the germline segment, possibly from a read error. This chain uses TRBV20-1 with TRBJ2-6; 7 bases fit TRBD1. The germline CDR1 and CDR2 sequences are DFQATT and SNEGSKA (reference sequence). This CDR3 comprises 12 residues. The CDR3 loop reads CSARAGGNVLAF. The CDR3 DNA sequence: TGCAGTGCTAGGGCAGGGGGTAACGTCCTGGCTTTC.

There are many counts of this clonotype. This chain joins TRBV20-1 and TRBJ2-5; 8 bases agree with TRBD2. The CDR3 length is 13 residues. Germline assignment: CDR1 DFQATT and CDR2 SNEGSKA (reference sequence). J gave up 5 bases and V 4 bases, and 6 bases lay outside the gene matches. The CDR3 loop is CSATRTSSETQYF. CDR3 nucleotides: TGCAGTGCTACCCGGACTAGCAGTGAGACCCAGTACTTC.

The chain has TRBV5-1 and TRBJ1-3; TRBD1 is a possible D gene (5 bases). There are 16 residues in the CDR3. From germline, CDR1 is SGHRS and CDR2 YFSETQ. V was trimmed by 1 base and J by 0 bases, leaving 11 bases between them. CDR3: CASSLRDGLSGNTIYF. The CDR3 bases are TGCGCCAGCAGCTTGCGGGACGGTCTCTCTGGAAACACCATATATTTT. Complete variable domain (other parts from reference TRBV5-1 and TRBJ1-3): KAGVTQTPRYLIKTRGQQVTLSCSPISGHRSVSWYQQTPGQGLQFLFEYFSETQRNKGNFPGRFSGRQFSNSRSEMNVSTLELGDSALYLCASSLRDGLSGNTIYFGEGSWLTVV.

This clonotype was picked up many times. The chain's CDR3 is CASSSRLAGMANTGELFF. The CDR3 coding sequence is TGTGCCAGCAGCTCTCGGCTAGCGGGAATGGCGAACACCGGGGAGCTGTTTTTT. The J gene is TRBJ2-2, the V gene TRBV7-2, with 9 bases fitting TRBD2. After removal of 4 bases from V and 0 bases from J, the junction contained 9 bases not matched to a gene. The germline CDR1 and CDR2 sequences are SGHTA and FQGNSA. The CDR3 is made up of 18 amino acids.

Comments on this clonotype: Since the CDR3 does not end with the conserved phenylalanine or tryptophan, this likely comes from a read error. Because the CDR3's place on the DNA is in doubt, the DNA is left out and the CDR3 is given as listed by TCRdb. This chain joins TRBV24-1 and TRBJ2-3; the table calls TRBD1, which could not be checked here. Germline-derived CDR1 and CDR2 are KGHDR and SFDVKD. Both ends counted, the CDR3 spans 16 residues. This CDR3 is CATSDPRGAGHRYAVV.

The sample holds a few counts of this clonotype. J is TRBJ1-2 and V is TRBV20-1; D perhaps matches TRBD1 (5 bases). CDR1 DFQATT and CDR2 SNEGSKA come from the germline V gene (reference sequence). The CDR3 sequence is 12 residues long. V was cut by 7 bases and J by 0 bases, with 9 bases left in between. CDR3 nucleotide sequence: TGCAGTGAAGCCAGGGCTAACTATGGCTACACCTTC. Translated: CSEARANYGYTF.

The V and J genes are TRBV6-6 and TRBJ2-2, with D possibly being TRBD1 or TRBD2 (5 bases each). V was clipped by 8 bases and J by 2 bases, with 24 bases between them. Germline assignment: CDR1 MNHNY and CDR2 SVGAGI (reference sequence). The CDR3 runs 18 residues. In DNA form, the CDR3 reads TGTGCCAGCCAAGGGACGCAACCTGTAGCTGGAAACACCGGGGAGCTGTTTTTT. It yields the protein CASQGTQPVAGNTGELFF.

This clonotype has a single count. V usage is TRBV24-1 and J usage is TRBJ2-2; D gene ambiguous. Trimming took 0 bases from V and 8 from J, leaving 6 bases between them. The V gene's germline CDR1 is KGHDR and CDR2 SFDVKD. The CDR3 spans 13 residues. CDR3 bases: TGTGCCACCAGTGATTTGAGGCGAGGGGAGCTGTTTTTT. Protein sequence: CATSDLRRGELFF.

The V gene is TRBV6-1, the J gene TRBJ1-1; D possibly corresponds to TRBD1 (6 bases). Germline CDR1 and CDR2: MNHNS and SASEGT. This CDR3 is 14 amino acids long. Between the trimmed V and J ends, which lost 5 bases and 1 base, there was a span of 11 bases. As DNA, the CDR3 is TGTGCCAGCAGTCGTATCAGGGGGAACACTGAAGCTTTCTTT. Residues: CASSRIRGNTEAFF.

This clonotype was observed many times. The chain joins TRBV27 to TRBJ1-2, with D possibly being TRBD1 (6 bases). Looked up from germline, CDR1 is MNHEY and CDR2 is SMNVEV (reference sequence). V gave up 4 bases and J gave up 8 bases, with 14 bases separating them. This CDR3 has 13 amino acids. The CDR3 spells CASSSTGRSGYTF. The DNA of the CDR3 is TGTGCCAGCAGTTCTACAGGGAGGTCAGGCTACACCTTC.

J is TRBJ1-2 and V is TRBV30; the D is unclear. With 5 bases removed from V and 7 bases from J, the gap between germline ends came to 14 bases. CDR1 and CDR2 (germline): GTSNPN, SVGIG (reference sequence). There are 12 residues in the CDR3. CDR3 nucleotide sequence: TGTGCCTGGTCAAACAGAGGTTCTGGCTACACCTTC. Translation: CAWSNRGSGYTF.

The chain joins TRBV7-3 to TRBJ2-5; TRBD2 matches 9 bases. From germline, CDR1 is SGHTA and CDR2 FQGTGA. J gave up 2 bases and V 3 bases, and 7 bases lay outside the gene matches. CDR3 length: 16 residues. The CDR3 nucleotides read TGTGCCAGCAGCTTGGGGGCTAGCGGGGCGCAAGAGACCCAGTACTTC. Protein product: CASSLGASGAQETQYF.

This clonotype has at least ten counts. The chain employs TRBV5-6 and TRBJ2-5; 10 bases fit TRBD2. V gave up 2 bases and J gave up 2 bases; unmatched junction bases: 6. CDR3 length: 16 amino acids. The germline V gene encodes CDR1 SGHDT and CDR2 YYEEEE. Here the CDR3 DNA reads TGTGCCAGCAGCTTTCTAGCGGGAGTTGAACAAGAGACCCAGTACTTC. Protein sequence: CASSFLAGVEQETQYF.

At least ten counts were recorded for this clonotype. The CDR3 here is CASSRDSFSYEQYF. The CDR3 coding sequence is TGTGCCAGCAGCAGGGACAGCTTCTCCTACGAGCAGTACTTC. The chain uses TRBV13 and TRBJ2-7, with TRBD1 identical over 7 bases. Germline CDR1 is PRHDT and CDR2 is FYEKMQ (reference sequence). This CDR3 is built from 14 residues. V trimming: 5 bases; J trimming: 0 bases; junction bases outside the gene matches: 4.

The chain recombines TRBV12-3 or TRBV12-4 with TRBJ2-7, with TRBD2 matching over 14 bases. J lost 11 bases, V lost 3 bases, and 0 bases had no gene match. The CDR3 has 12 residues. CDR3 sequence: CASSLGLAGEYF. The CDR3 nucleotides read TGTGCCAGCAGTTTGGGACTAGCGGGAGAGTACTTC.

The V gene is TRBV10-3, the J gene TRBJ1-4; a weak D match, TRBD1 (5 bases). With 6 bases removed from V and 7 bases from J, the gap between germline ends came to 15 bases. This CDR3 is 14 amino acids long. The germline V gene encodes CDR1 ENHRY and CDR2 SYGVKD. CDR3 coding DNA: TGTGCCATCAGAACGGCAGGGTCGACTGAAAAACTGTTTTTT. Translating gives CAIRTAGSTEKLFF.

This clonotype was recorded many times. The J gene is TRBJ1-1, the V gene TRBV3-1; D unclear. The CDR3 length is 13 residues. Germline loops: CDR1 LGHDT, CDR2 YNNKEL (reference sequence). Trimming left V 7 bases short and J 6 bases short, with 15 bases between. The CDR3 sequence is CASTYGEVPEAFF. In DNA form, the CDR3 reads TGTGCCAGCACCTACGGCGAGGTTCCTGAAGCTTTCTTT.

The CDR3 loop is CASSSYSSGRGYEQYF. Here the CDR3 DNA reads TGTGCCAGCAGCTCTTACTCTAGCGGGAGGGGGTACGAGCAGTACTTC. The V call is TRBV7-1, the J call TRBJ2-7; 12 nucleotides match TRBD2. TRBV7-1 is labeled an ORF, and its function is uncertain. J gave up 4 bases and V 3 bases, and 7 bases lay outside the gene matches. CDR3 length: 16 amino acids.

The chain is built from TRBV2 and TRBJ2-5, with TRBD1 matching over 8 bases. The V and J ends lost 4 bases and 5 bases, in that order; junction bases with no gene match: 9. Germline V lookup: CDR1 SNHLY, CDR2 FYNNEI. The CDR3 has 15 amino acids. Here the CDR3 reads CASSAMTGVGETQYF. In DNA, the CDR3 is TGTGCCAGCAGTGCCATGACAGGGGTGGGGGAGACCCAGTACTTC. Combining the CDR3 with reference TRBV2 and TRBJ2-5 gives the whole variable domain EPEVTQTPSHQVTQMGQEVILRCVPISNHLYFYWYRQILGQKVEFLVSFYNNEISEKSEIFDDQFSVERPDGSNFTLKIRSTKLEDSAMYFCASSAMTGVGETQYFGPGTRLLVL.

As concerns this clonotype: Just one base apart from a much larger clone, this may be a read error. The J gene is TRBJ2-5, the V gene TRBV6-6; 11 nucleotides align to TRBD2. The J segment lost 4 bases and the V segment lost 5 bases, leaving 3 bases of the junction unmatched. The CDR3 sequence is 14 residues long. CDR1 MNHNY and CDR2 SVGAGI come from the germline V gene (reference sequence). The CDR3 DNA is TGTGCCAGCAGTACCCTAGCGGGAGGAGAGACCCAGTACTTC. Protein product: CASSTLAGGETQYF.

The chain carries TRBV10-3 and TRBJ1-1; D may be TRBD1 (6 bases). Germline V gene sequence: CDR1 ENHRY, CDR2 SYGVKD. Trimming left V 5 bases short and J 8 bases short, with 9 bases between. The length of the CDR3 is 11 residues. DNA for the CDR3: TGTGCCATCAGTCTTACAGGGGAAGCTTTCTTT. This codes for CAISLTGEAFF.

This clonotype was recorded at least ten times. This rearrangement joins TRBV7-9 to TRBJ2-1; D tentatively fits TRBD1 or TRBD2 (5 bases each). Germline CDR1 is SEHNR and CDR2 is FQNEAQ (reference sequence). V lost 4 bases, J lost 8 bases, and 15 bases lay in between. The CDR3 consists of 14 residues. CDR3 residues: CASSSLGTRDEQFF. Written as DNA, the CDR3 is TGTGCCAGCAGCTCGCTGGGGACGAGAGATGAGCAGTTCTTC.

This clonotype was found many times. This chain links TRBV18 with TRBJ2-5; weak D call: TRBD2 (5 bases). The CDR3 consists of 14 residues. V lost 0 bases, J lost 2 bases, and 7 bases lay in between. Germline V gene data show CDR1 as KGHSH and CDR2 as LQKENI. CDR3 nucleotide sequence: TGTGCCAGCTCACCACCGACGGGGCAAGAGACCCAGTACTTC. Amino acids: CASSPPTGQETQYF.